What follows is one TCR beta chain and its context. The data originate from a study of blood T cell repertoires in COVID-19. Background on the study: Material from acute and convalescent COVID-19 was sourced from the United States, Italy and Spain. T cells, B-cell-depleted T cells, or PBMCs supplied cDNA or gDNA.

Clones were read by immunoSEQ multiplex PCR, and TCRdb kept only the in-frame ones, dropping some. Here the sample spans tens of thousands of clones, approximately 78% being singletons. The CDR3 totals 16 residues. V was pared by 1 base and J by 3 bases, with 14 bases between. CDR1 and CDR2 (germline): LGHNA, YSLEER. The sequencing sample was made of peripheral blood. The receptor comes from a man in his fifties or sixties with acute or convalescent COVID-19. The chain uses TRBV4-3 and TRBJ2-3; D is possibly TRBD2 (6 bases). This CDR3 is CASSQGLAGWTDTQYF. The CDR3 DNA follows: TGCGCCAGCAGCCAAGGGTTGGCGGGATGGACAGATACGCAGTATTTT.